The rows below give T cell receptor beta chains drawn from one sample of a study of blood T cell dynamics during melanoma immunotherapy. Here immunoSEQ multiplex PCR was the method, and the copy in TCRdb shows in-frame clones only, minus some. The sample lists under 20,000 clones, roughly 85% occurring once. The sequences come from blood, collected from a patient treated with checkpoint blockade. All receptors derive from a human donor with melanoma. Both conserved end residues are part of each CDR3. The D gene is left open where the match is weak. Size tells how often a clone was seen (once, few, many) or the class of an expanded clone, and some rows leave it out.

j_call d_call clone_size v_call cdr3_aa cdr3_nt
TRBJ1-1 NA NA TRBV7-8 CASSLAHRVNTEAFF TGTGCCAGCAGCTTAGCGCACAGGGTGAACACTGAAGCTTTCTTT
TRBJ2-7 TRBD2 NA TRBV6-4 CASSYEAGGPYEQYF TGTGCCAGCAGTTACGAGGCGGGAGGGCCTTACGAGCAGTACTTC
TRBJ2-3 NA NA TRBV10-3 CATRLGTSTDTQYF TGTGCCACACGACTAGGAACTAGCACAGATACGCAGTATTTT
TRBJ2-2 NA NA TRBV7-2 CASSLKGSLTGELFF TGTGCCAGCAGCTTAAAGGGGTCATTGACCGGGGAGCTGTTTTTT
TRBJ1-2 NA NA TRBV7-2 CASSLQGSNYGYTF TGTGCCAGCAGCTTGCAGGGAAGTAACTATGGCTACACCTTC
TRBJ2-2 TRBD2 few TRBV6-4 CASSSGLDTGELFF TGTGCCAGCAGTTCCGGACTAGACACCGGGGAGCTGTTTTTT
TRBJ2-7 NA few TRBV6-1 CASTAGYEQYF TGTGCCAGCACCGCCGGCTACGAGCAGTACTTC
TRBJ1-2 NA NA TRBV5-6 CASSLPDHYGYTF TGTGCCAGCAGCTTGCCAGACCACTATGGCTACACCTTC
TRBJ2-1 NA NA TRBV4-2 CASSQVNGDEQFF TGTGCCAGCAGCCAAGTGAATGGGGATGAGCAGTTCTTC
TRBJ2-2 NA once TRBV28 CATLGMGRAGELFF TGTGCCACCCTTGGAATGGGCCGGGCCGGGGAGCTGTTTTTT
TRBJ1-5 NA NA TRBV5-4 CASSLVGQPQHF TGTGCCAGCAGCTTGGTGGGTCAGCCCCAGCATTTT
TRBJ2-1 TRBD2 NA TRBV7-8 CASSLAIRTSGFNEQFF TGTGCCAGCAGCTTAGCTATTAGGACTAGCGGGTTCAATGAGCAGTTCTTC
TRBJ2-1 TRBD2 NA TRBV18 CASSLYYLDLVTSGDYNEQFF TGTGCCAGCTCACTCTACTACTTGGACTTGGTGACTAGCGGAGACTACAATGAGCAGTTCTTC
TRBJ1-2 NA NA TRBV11-1 CASSPRAAEYGYTF TGTGCCAGCAGCCCTAGGGCCGCCGAGTATGGCTACACCTTC
TRBJ2-7 NA few TRBV14 CASSQQNPYEQYF TGTGCCAGCAGCCAGCAGAATCCTTACGAGCAGTACTTC